What follows are 3 T cell receptor beta chains derived from one specimen sequenced in a study of T cells in narcolepsy (dated by TCRdb to the late 2010s). The library relied on the immunoSEQ multiplex PCR assay. TCRdb stores this immuneACCESS table with in-frame sequences only. Part of the clones is absent; in the studies checked, under half of the shortfall reflects unresolved V genes, and no reason is known for the rest. The sample yields about 27,000 clones; approximately 84% were counted once. Jointly, the top ten make up approximately 1.3% of the sample. The sample comprised CD45RA- memory CD4+ T cells from PBMCs. In the paper's terms, the cell subset or site label means: memory T cells sorted ex vivo from peripheral blood. The origin of the receptors is a human donor with narcolepsy.

Written as DNA, the CDR3 is TGTGCCAGTGACAGGGGACCGGATCAGCCCCAGCATTTT. Translation gives CASDRGPDQPQHF. The chain employs TRBV19 and TRBJ1-5, with TRBD1 identical over 8 bases. V was pared by 8 bases and J by 5 bases, with 5 bases of the junction left unmatched. The CDR3 loop spans 13 amino acids. Germline V gives CDR1 LNHDA, CDR2 SQIVND (reference sequence).

The chain's CDR3 is CASSFGRNEQFF. Here the CDR3 DNA reads TGTGCCAGCAGTTTTGGGCGAAATGAGCAGTTCTTC. V is TRBV28 and J is TRBJ2-1; D is uncertain. The CDR3 loop spans 12 amino acids. V lost 3 bases and J 7 bases, leaving 7 bases between the germline ends. Germline assignment: CDR1 MDHEN and CDR2 SYDVKM.

In nucleotides, the CDR3 is TGCAGTGCCCAGGACGTCACCCTCCACTTT. This gives the protein CSAQDVTLHF. The chain uses TRBV20-1 and TRBJ1-6; D is unresolved. This CDR3 comprises 10 residues. Germline values: CDR1 DFQATT, CDR2 SNEGSKA (reference sequence). With 6 bases removed from V and 14 bases from J, the gap between germline ends came to 11 bases.